Each of the 6 T cell receptor beta chains below was sequenced from the same sample in a study of T cell responses to AZD1222 COVID-19 vaccine. TCRdb's table, derived via immunoSEQ multiplex PCR, lists solely in-frame clones and lacks some. The profile covers more than 95,000 clones, with over 70% appearing a single time and approximately 5.4% taken by the ten largest. Specimen: peripheral blood, collected on day 0 of AZD1222 vaccination. These receptors originate from an adult in good health.

J is TRBJ2-5 and V is TRBV11-2, with D possibly being TRBD1 (7 bases). In germline, CDR1 is SGHAT, CDR2 FQNNGV. The CDR3 length is 16 residues. V was trimmed by 10 bases and J by 9 bases, leaving 30 bases between them. CDR3 sequence (DNA): TGTGCCACAAAAAAACGGGGGCAGGGGGAATGGGAGGCCCAGTACTTC. Its translation: CATKKRGQGEWEAQYF.

In this sample, this clone turned up a few times. This chain uses TRBV7-8 with TRBJ2-5, with TRBD1 matching 7 bases. There are 13 residues in the CDR3. The germline V gene has CDR1 SGHVS and CDR2 FQNEAQ. J was trimmed by 4 bases and V by 5 bases; bases with no gene match: 4. DNA for the CDR3: TGTGCCAGCAGCCCGTCAGGGGGAGAGACCCAGTACTTC. As protein: CASSPSGGETQYF.

Notes on this clone: This specimen includes other DNA sequences encoding the same CDR3. V is TRBV6-5 and J is TRBJ2-1; 7 bases match TRBD2. Germline lookup yields CDR1 MNHEY and CDR2 SVGAGI. The CDR3 runs to 15 residues. With V trimmed by 4 bases and J by 0 bases, 3 bases remained unmatched. The CDR3 bases are TGTGCCAGCAGTTCGGGGGGAAGCTCCTACAATGAGCAGTTCTTC. This encodes CASSSGGSSYNEQFF.

The chain joins TRBV24-1 to TRBJ1-4; no reliable D call. V lost 6 bases, J lost 5 bases, and 3 bases lay in between. The germline V gene has CDR1 KGHDR and CDR2 SFDVKD. The CDR3 is 11 residues long. CDR3: CATSKNEKLFF. The CDR3 nucleotides read TGTGCCACCAGTAAAAATGAAAAACTGTTTTTT.

The chain is built from TRBV10-3 and TRBJ1-5; the D is unclear. This CDR3 is 16 amino acids long. Looked up from germline, CDR1 is ENHRY and CDR2 is SYGVKD. V lost 2 bases and J 0 bases, leaving 11 bases between the germline ends. This chain's CDR3 is CAISEVGPYSNQPQHF. Written as DNA, the CDR3 is TGTGCCATCAGTGAGGTAGGGCCCTATAGCAATCAGCCCCAGCATTTT.

The chain couples TRBV27 to TRBJ2-7, with 7 bases lining up with TRBD2. Germline trimming cut 3 bases from V and 0 bases from J; bases unmatched to any gene: 2. CDR1 is MNHEY and CDR2 is SMNVEV in the germline V gene (reference sequence). The CDR3 contains 14 residues. CDR3 sequence (DNA): TGTGCCAGCAGTTTCCGGGAGGCCTCCTACGAGCAGTACTTC. Residues: CASSFREASYEQYF.